A selection of T cell receptor beta chains follows, all from one sample in a study of T cells in Graves' hyperthyroidism and ophthalmopathy. TCRdb re-analysed the multiplex PCR reads in MiXCR, keeping a single row per CDR3 protein. The table lists fewer than 500,000 distinct CDR3 sequences, 13% to 15% of them singletons. The specimen was blood. These receptors were obtained from a woman in her twenties or thirties with Graves' ophthalmopathy. The CDR3 runs from the conserved cysteine through the conserved F or W. The order of the fields is V gene, clone size, J gene, D gene, CDR3 DNA, CDR3 protein. The D gene is left open where the match is weak. Size tells how often a clone was seen (once, few, many) or the class of an expanded clone, and some rows leave it out.

v_call: TRBV7-9
clone_size: few
j_call: TRBJ1-5
d_call: NA
cdr3_nt: TGTGCCAGCAGCTCAAGTGACAGCTTATATCATCAGCCCCAGCATTTT
cdr3_aa: CASSSSDSLYHQPQHF

v_call: TRBV6-1
clone_size: many
j_call: TRBJ1-3
d_call: NA
cdr3_nt: TGTGCCAGCACTCCGGGAGATGGAAACACCATATATTTT
cdr3_aa: CASTPGDGNTIYF

v_call: TRBV6-1
clone_size: many
j_call: TRBJ1-1
d_call: NA
cdr3_nt: TGTGCCAGCAGTGTCGACGGGGCATCCCGTGAAGCTTTCTTT
cdr3_aa: CASSVDGASREAFF

v_call: TRBV20-1
clone_size: many
j_call: TRBJ2-7
d_call: TRBD2
cdr3_nt: TGCAGTGCTGGGGACGGGAGGAGAAGCTCCTACGAGCAGTACTTC
cdr3_aa: CSAGDGRRSSYEQYF

v_call: TRBV30
clone_size: many
j_call: TRBJ2-5
d_call: NA
cdr3_nt: TGTGCCTGGAGAGGTAACCTTGGGACCCAGTACTTC
cdr3_aa: CAWRGNLGTQYF

v_call: TRBV30
clone_size: many
j_call: TRBJ1-2
d_call: NA
cdr3_nt: TGTGCCTGCAACCCCTTTGCGGGGGACAACACCTTC
cdr3_aa: CACNPFAGDNTF

v_call: TRBV11-3
clone_size: many
j_call: TRBJ1-1
d_call: TRBD1
cdr3_nt: TGTGCCAGCAGCCCAGGACAGGGCCTCAACACTGAAGCTTTCTTT
cdr3_aa: CASSPGQGLNTEAFF

v_call: TRBV20-1
clone_size: many
j_call: TRBJ2-7
d_call: TRBD2
cdr3_nt: TGCAGTGCTGGGGGGGAAAACCCCTACGAGCAGTACTTC
cdr3_aa: CSAGGENPYEQYF

v_call: TRBV4-1
clone_size: many
j_call: TRBJ2-1
d_call: NA
cdr3_nt: TGCGCCAGCAGCCAAGAGAAACTTCTCAATGAGCAGTTCTTC
cdr3_aa: CASSQEKLLNEQFF

v_call: TRBV27
clone_size: NA
j_call: TRBJ1-2
d_call: NA
cdr3_nt: TGTGCCGGCAGTTTAACCGGAACCTCTTACTATGGCTACACCTTC
cdr3_aa: CAGSLTGTSYYGYTF

v_call: TRBV27
clone_size: many
j_call: TRBJ2-3
d_call: NA
cdr3_nt: TGTGCCAGCAGTCATAACACAGATACGCAGTATTTT
cdr3_aa: CASSHNTDTQYF

v_call: TRBV4-1
clone_size: NA
j_call: TRBJ1-2
d_call: TRBD1
cdr3_nt: TGCGCCAGCAGCCAAGGGACAGGGGTTGATGGCTACACCTTC
cdr3_aa: CASSQGTGVDGYTF

v_call: TRBV19
clone_size: many
j_call: TRBJ2-2
d_call: NA
cdr3_nt: TGTGCCAGTAGTATTCCAGTTCAGGGATACTCGTACACCGGGGAGCTGTTTTTT
cdr3_aa: CASSIPVQGYSYTGELFF

v_call: TRBV13
clone_size: many
j_call: TRBJ2-4
d_call: NA
cdr3_nt: TGTGCCAGCAGCGTTACACAGGACTTAGCCAAAAACATTCAGTACTTC
cdr3_aa: CASSVTQDLAKNIQYF

v_call: TRBV12-3/TRBV12-4
clone_size: NA
j_call: TRBJ2-1
d_call: TRBD1
cdr3_nt: TGTGCCAGCAGCACCCTCCAGGGGGCCGATGAGCAGTTCTTC
cdr3_aa: CASSTLQGADEQFF

v_call: TRBV28
clone_size: many
j_call: TRBJ2-7
d_call: NA
cdr3_nt: TGTGCCAGCAGTGCCAAATACGAGCAGTACTTC
cdr3_aa: CASSAKYEQYF

v_call: TRBV7-6
clone_size: many
j_call: TRBJ2-6
d_call: NA
cdr3_nt: TGTGCCAGCAGCGTGGACAACAGCCTCTCTGGGGCCAACGTCCTGACTTTC
cdr3_aa: CASSVDNSLSGANVLTF

v_call: TRBV28
clone_size: many
j_call: TRBJ1-4
d_call: NA
cdr3_nt: TGTGCCAGCAGTTTCTGGACAGTTACTAATGAAAAACTGTTTTTT
cdr3_aa: CASSFWTVTNEKLFF

v_call: TRBV12-3/TRBV12-4
clone_size: few
j_call: TRBJ1-1
d_call: NA
cdr3_nt: TGTGCCAGCAGCCGGGTTGGTGAAGCTTTCTTT
cdr3_aa: CASSRVGEAFF

v_call: TRBV29-1
clone_size: few
j_call: TRBJ2-7
d_call: TRBD2
cdr3_nt: TGCAGCGTTGGCCCCGGGGGGGGAAGCTCCTACGAGCAGTACTTC
cdr3_aa: CSVGPGGGSSYEQYF

v_call: TRBV5-5
clone_size: many
j_call: TRBJ1-1
d_call: NA
cdr3_nt: TGTGCCAGCAGCTTGCCTGGCGTGAACACTGAAGCTTTCTTT
cdr3_aa: CASSLPGVNTEAFF

v_call: TRBV11-2
clone_size: few
j_call: TRBJ1-4
d_call: TRBD1
cdr3_nt: TGTGCCAGCAGCCCCACAGGGGGGAGCAAAAAACTGTTTTTT
cdr3_aa: CASSPTGGSKKLFF

v_call: TRBV30
clone_size: many
j_call: TRBJ1-3
d_call: TRBD1
cdr3_nt: TGTGCCTGGAGTGCGACAGGGGGCTCTGGAAACACCATATATTTT
cdr3_aa: CAWSATGGSGNTIYF